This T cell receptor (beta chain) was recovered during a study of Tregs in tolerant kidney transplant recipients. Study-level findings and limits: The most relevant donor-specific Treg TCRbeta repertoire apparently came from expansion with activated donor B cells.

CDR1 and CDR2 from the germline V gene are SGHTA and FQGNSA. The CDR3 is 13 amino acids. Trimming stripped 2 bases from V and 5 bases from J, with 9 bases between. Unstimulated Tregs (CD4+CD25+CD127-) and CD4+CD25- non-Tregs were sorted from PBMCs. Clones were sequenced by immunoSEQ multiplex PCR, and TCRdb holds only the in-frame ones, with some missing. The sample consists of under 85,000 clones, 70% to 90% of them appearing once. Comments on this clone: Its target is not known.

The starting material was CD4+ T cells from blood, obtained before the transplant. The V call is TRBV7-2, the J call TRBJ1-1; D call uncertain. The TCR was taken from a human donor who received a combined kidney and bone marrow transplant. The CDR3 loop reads CASSLSGSTEAFF. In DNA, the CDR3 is TGTGCCAGCAGCTTATCCGGGAGTACTGAAGCTTTCTTT.